The next 22 T cell receptor beta chains were all read from a single sample in a study of blood T cell repertoires in COVID-19. Only in-frame clones appear in the TCRdb table, and some are missing; sequencing was by immunoSEQ multiplex PCR. The repertoire holds approximately 220,000 clones, 83% seen once, with about 2.5% in the top ten. The specimen sequenced was peripheral blood. These receptors all come from a woman aged 40 to 49 with active or convalescent COVID-19.

This clone appeared a single time. The chain employs TRBV27 and TRBJ1-2; no definite D call. V lost 5 bases to trimming and J lost 0 bases, with 13 bases between them. In germline, CDR1 is MNHEY, CDR2 SMNVEV (reference sequence). The CDR3 runs 15 residues. The CDR3 loop reads CASSPRRSANYGYTF. CDR3 coding DNA: TGTGCCAGCAGTCCCCGACGGAGCGCTAACTATGGCTACACCTTC.

The chain combines TRBV5-3 with TRBJ1-6; D gene ambiguous. TRBV5-3 is assigned to the ORF class and has an uncertain function. With 0 bases removed from V and 0 bases from J, the gap between germline ends came to 7 bases. The CDR3 runs to 16 residues. CDR3 loop: CARSLVEGSYNSPLHF. CDR3 in DNA: TGTGCCAGAAGCTTGGTGGAGGGCTCCTATAATTCACCCCTCCACTTT.

This clone has just a few counts. The V gene is TRBV5-4, the J gene TRBJ1-1, with D possibly being TRBD1 (5 bases). Germline V gene sequence: CDR1 SGHNT, CDR2 YYREEE (reference sequence). The CDR3 totals 13 residues. V was clipped by 4 bases and J by 2 bases, with 9 bases between them. CDR3 sequence: CASSPGGNTEAFF. The CDR3 bases are TGTGCCAGCAGCCCGGGGGGAAACACTGAAGCTTTCTTT.

The rearrangement links TRBV25-1 to TRBJ2-1, with TRBD1 matching 7 bases. The V gene end was trimmed by 3 bases and the J gene end by 5 bases; junction bases not matched to a gene: 7. The CDR3 spans 15 residues. The germline V gene has CDR1 MGHDK and CDR2 SYGVNS. CDR3 in amino acids: CASSDRGSPDNEQFF. In DNA, the CDR3 is TGTGCCAGCAGTGACAGGGGGTCACCCGACAATGAGCAGTTCTTC.

This chain joins TRBV7-2 and TRBJ1-5; possibly TRBD1 for D (6 bases). Germline values: CDR1 SGHTA, CDR2 FQGNSA. The CDR3 spans 17 residues. With 2 bases removed from V and 0 bases from J, the gap between germline ends came to 14 bases. This CDR3 is CASSLNRDTYSNQPQHF. CDR3 nucleotide sequence: TGTGCCAGCAGCTTAAACCGGGACACCTATAGCAATCAGCCCCAGCATTTT. Full variable domain (outside the CDR3, taken from reference TRBV7-2 and TRBJ1-5): GAGVSQSPSNKVTEKGKDVELRCDPISGHTALYWYRQSLGQGLEFLIYFQGNSAPDKSGLPSDRFSAERTGGSVSTLTIQRTQQEDSAVYLCASSLNRDTYSNQPQHFGDGTRLSIL.

The rearrangement links TRBV5-6 to TRBJ2-7, with 9 bases aligning to TRBD1. The germline CDR1 and CDR2 sequences are SGHDT and YYEEEE. This CDR3 spans 14 amino acids. The V segment lost 4 bases and the J segment 5 bases; nucleotides outside the gene matches: 7. CDR3 sequence (DNA): TGTGCCAGCAGCAGGACAGGGGCGGCGAACGAGCAGTACTTC. Translating gives CASSRTGAANEQYF. The whole variable domain, filled in from reference TRBV5-6 and TRBJ2-7, reads DAGVTQSPTHLIKTRGQQVTLRCSPKSGHDTVSWYQQALGQGPQFIFQYYEEEERQRGNFPDRFSGHQFPNYSSELNVNALLLGDSALYLCASSRTGAANEQYFGPGTRLTVT.

The V call is TRBV9, the J call TRBJ2-3; D may be TRBD2 (7 bases). The germline gives CDR1 SGDLS, CDR2 YYNGEE. V lost 4 bases, J lost 5 bases, and 11 bases lay in between. The CDR3 extends over 13 amino acids. The CDR3 loop is CASSIGGEDTQYF. As DNA, the CDR3 is TGTGCCAGCAGCATAGGGGGGGAAGATACGCAGTATTTT.

This clone occurred once. The V and J genes are TRBV10-3 and TRBJ2-3, with 7 bases aligning to TRBD2. This CDR3 spans 14 amino acids. The V gene's germline CDR1 is ENHRY and CDR2 SYGVKD. V was pared by 6 bases and J by 1 base, with 4 bases of the junction left unmatched. For the CDR3, the DNA is TGTGCCATCAGGGTTGGGGGGGGCACAGATACGCAGTATTTT. Encoded protein: CAIRVGGGTDTQYF.

The chain combines TRBV19 with TRBJ2-1, with 11 bases identical to TRBD2. Germline V gene data show CDR1 as LNHDA and CDR2 as SQIVND (reference sequence). The length of the CDR3 is 18 residues. After removal of 7 bases from V and 0 bases from J, the junction contained 11 bases not matched to a gene. In nucleotides, the CDR3 is TGTGCCAGTAAAAATCAGGCGGGACTAGCGGACTCCTACAATGAGCAGTTCTTC. Translating it yields CASKNQAGLADSYNEQFF.

The rearrangement links TRBV14 to TRBJ2-1; 13 bases agree with TRBD2. CDR3 size: 19 residues. The J segment lost 3 bases and the V segment lost 5 bases, leaving 13 bases of the junction unmatched. Per germline, CDR1 SGHDN and CDR2 FVKESK. The CDR3 loop is CASSEWTSGSFFDYNEQFF. In DNA, the CDR3 is TGTGCCAGCAGCGAATGGACTAGCGGGAGTTTCTTCGACTACAATGAGCAGTTCTTC.

This clone was recorded a few times. The gene calls are TRBV28 and TRBJ1-2; tentative D call: TRBD1 (6 bases). Trimming removed 9 bases at V and 6 bases at J, with 29 bases between. This CDR3 comprises 17 residues. Germline V gene data show CDR1 as MDHEN and CDR2 as SYDVKM. Here the CDR3 reads CASSPSGVSVSGHGYTF. CDR3 DNA: TGTGCCAGTTCCCCCTCAGGGGTGTCAGTGTCAGGGCATGGCTACACCTTC.

The rearrangement joins TRBV9 to TRBJ1-1; D is unresolved. This CDR3 region has 15 residues. Trimming took off 0 bases at V and 4 bases at J, with 13 bases between the two ends. Germline values: CDR1 SGDLS, CDR2 YYNGEE. CDR3 DNA: TGTGCCAGCAGCGTAGCTACCTTATCGGGCACTGAAGCTTTCTTT. Its protein product is CASSVATLSGTEAFF.

The rearrangement links TRBV5-8 to TRBJ2-1; 8 bases are a match to TRBD1. Per germline, CDR1 SGHTS and CDR2 YDEGEE. V was clipped by 2 bases and J by 3 bases; unmatched bases: 10. The CDR3 is 17 residues long. CDR3 coding DNA: TGTGCCAGCAGCTTCGCGACTCAGGGGGCAAACTACAATGAGCAGTTCTTC. It encodes CASSFATQGANYNEQFF.

The CDR3 here is CASSQDRYTEAFF. The CDR3 bases are TGCGCCAGCAGCCAAGACAGGTACACTGAAGCTTTCTTT. This chain links TRBV4-3 with TRBJ1-1; D is unresolved. Trimming cost V 0 bases and J 3 bases, with 5 bases left between them. The V gene's germline CDR1 is LGHNA and CDR2 YSLEER. There are 13 residues in the CDR3.

This chain connects TRBV28 to TRBJ1-3; 8 positions match TRBD1. With V trimmed by 4 bases and J by 3 bases, 5 bases remained unmatched. The CDR3 consists of 15 residues. CDR1 and CDR2 from the germline V gene are MDHEN and SYDVKM. CDR3: CASSSSTGDGNTIYF. As DNA, the CDR3 is TGTGCCAGCAGTTCCTCGACAGGGGATGGAAACACCATATATTTT.

This clone occurred a few times. The chain links TRBV7-2 to TRBJ2-1; TRBD1 matches at 7 bases. Germline lookup yields CDR1 SGHTA and CDR2 FQGNSA. J gave up 7 bases and V 7 bases, and 4 bases lay outside the gene matches. This CDR3 comprises 12 residues. The CDR3 region is CASTSQGNEQFF. DNA for the CDR3: TGTGCCAGCACCTCACAGGGGAATGAGCAGTTCTTC.

The V gene is TRBV3-1 (or the pseudogene TRBV3-2), the J gene TRBJ1-1, with a tentative D call TRBD1 (6 bases). CDR3 length equals 16 residues. From germline, CDR1 is LGHDT and CDR2 YNNKEL (reference sequence). Trimming cost V 5 bases and J 6 bases, with 22 bases left between them. The CDR3 region has the DNA TGTGCCAGCAGCTCAAACCACAGGGTGAGGCTTGCTGAAGCTTTCTTT. Protein product: CASSSNHRVRLAEAFF.

The genes are TRBV15 and TRBJ2-3; D remains unclear. Germline CDR1 is LNHNV and CDR2 is YYDKDF (reference sequence). With 4 bases removed from V and 11 bases from J, the gap between germline ends came to 13 bases. This CDR3 has 12 residues. CDR3 bases: TGTGCCACCAGCAAGAGTGCCGGGTGGCAGTATTTT. Translated: CATSKSAGWQYF.

V and J are TRBV11-3 and TRBJ2-1; 10 bases align to TRBD2. This CDR3 has 15 amino acids. The trim removed 3 bases at V and 4 bases at J, leaving 3 bases unmatched. CDR1 and CDR2 from the germline V gene are SGHNT and YENEEA. CDR3 coding DNA: TGTGCCAGCAGCTTGCTAGCGGGAGTGTACAATGAGCAGTTCTTC. It yields the protein CASSLLAGVYNEQFF. Based on the CDR3 plus reference TRBV11-3 and TRBJ2-1, the full variable domain is EAGVVQSPRYKIIEKKQPVAFWCNPISGHNTLYWYLQNLGQGPELLIRYENEEAVDDSQLPKDRFSAERLKGVDSTLKIQPAELGDSAVYLCASSLLAGVYNEQFFGPGTRLTVL.

The chain combines TRBV3-1 (or the pseudogene TRBV3-2) with TRBJ2-3, with a weak D call TRBD2 (6 bases). Germline V gene sequence: CDR1 LGHDT, CDR2 YNNKEL (reference sequence). CDR3 length: 16 amino acids. Trimming cost V 0 bases and J 0 bases, with 10 bases left between them. CDR3 nucleotides: TGTGCCAGCAGCCAAGACTTGGGGGGTAGCACAGATACGCAGTATTTT. Translated, it gives CASSQDLGGSTDTQYF.

This clone was seen a few times. This chain connects TRBV7-9 to TRBJ2-3, with 10 bases fitting TRBD2. Germline loops: CDR1 SEHNR, CDR2 FQNEAQ (reference sequence). V trimming: 10 bases; J trimming: 2 bases; junction bases outside the gene matches: 12. The CDR3 length is 16 residues. The CDR3 spells CATVASGSRNTDTQYF. CDR3 bases: TGTGCCACCGTTGCTAGCGGGAGTCGTAACACAGATACGCAGTATTTT.

The chain joins TRBV10-3 to TRBJ1-5; no firm D call. Trimming shortened V by 2 bases and J by 6 bases, and 11 bases separated the two germline ends. Germline V gives CDR1 ENHRY, CDR2 SYGVKD. The CDR3 runs to 14 residues. The CDR3 DNA follows: TGTGCCATCAGTGAGGGGCAGCCGGCTCAGCCCCAGCATTTT. Translating it yields CAISEGQPAQPQHF.